Listed below are T cell receptor beta chains from one sample, sequenced in a study of T cells expressing NK-cell markers. TCRdb reworked the 5' RACE reads into one entry per CDR3 protein, no DNA. The listing records approximately 380,000 distinct CDR3 sequences. The sample taken for sequencing was blood T cells: a sorted CD56 or NKG2C T cell subset, CD4+ or CD8+ T cells, or bulk PBMC T cells (not recorded which). The receptors were gathered from a man aged 18 to 69 in good health. The CDR3 runs from the conserved cysteine through the conserved F or W.

J gene	V gene	CDR3 protein
TRBJ2-7	TRBV7-2	CASSQSRGQAYEQYF
TRBJ2-1	TRBV20-1	CSARGSNYNEQFF
TRBJ2-2	TRBV6-2/TRBV6-3	CASSYWGQNTGELFF
TRBJ1-2	TRBV7-9	CASSYKTNYGYTF
TRBJ2-3	TRBV5-6	CASSLRRLINTDTQYF
TRBJ2-2	TRBV5-4	CASSMGLAGPAGELFF
TRBJ2-7	TRBV9	CASSEWTGAHEQYF
TRBJ2-3	TRBV3-1	CASSQDRKLRLGTDTQYF
TRBJ2-4	TRBV6-2/TRBV6-3	CASSRTGRQNIQYF
TRBJ2-3	TRBV2	CASSRTSGLTSTDTQYF
TRBJ2-3	TRBV4-2	CASSQDRGRGGALDTQYF
TRBJ1-2	TRBV5-1	CASSPDRVRGNYGYTF
TRBJ2-7	TRBV20-1	CSAPKTGQGSYEQYF
TRBJ2-7	TRBV18	CASSPPASREQYF
TRBJ2-3	TRBV12-3/TRBV12-4	CASGQGWVGRRQYF
TRBJ1-1	TRBV5-1	CASRPQLDQTEAFF
TRBJ2-7	TRBV5-5	CASSKGQGADEQYF
TRBJ1-5	TRBV5-8	CASSLLQGQPQHF
TRBJ2-7	TRBV15	CATSRGAGGEQYF
TRBJ2-1	TRBV18	CASSTAEYNEQFF
TRBJ2-4	TRBV5-1	CALRPKNIQYF
TRBJ2-3	TRBV5-8	CASSLVWVKYF
TRBJ2-2	TRBV5-5	CASSLVGTDTGELFF
TRBJ1-1	TRBV5-6	CASKRQGYEAFF